This TCR beta chain was recovered during a study of ipilimumab plus nivolumab after autologous stem cell transplantation (dated by TCRdb to the early 2020s). Broadly, across the study: The median number of doses received by trial patients was about 5 for ipilimumab and 8 or 9 for nivolumab. Both primary refractory and relapsed disease were represented in the DLBCL cohort, where 18-month progression-free survival was 85.7% and 28.6%, respectively. Patients in the trial were undergoing autologous transplant and had high-risk diffuse large B cell lymphoma, mature T cell lymphoma, or multiple myeloma. The intent-to-treat population of the trial was made up of about 37 patients.

The V and J ends are trimmed by 0 bases and 6 bases, leaving 16 bases between them. The CDR3 runs 15 amino acids, cysteine and phenylalanine included. The only DNA kept is the CDR3, 45 bases in frame from the first base. CDR1 and CDR2 are read off the germline V gene as SGHRS and YFSETQ. Ipilimumab was given at 1 mg/kg intravenously on day 1 of selected weeks, and checkpoint therapy started 14 to 28 days after autologous transplant. Patients received nivolumab at 3 mg/kg intravenously on day 1 of weeks 1, 4, 7, 10, and every two weeks through week 26. This Phase Ib clinical trial tested ipilimumab plus nivolumab, a combined checkpoint inhibition, as consolidation after autologous stem cell transplantation. As for this clone: What this receptor recognizes is not known. Base-call qualities are not available, and no considerably larger clone is one nucleotide away.

Receptor amplification or capture employed the immunoSEQ multiplex PCR assay. In TCRdb, the immuneACCESS table is reduced to in-frame sequences with V and J assigned. These tables do not hold every clone; where another copy was compared, an unresolved V gene accounts for under half, and the others remain unexplained. The sample has some 19,000 clones on record, around 81% of them singletons. The ten largest clonotypes hold 6.5% to 7.5% of the sample. Paper-wide results and their limitations: The authors concluded that, as post-transplant consolidation, combined checkpoint inhibition appeared tolerable. Per the authors, a biologic rationale for further study of the post-transplant checkpoint inhibition approach was offered by T cell receptor repertoire, regulatory T cell phenotype and gut microbiota profiles.

The sample consisted of PBMCs, taken in a trial of ipilimumab plus nivolumab as post-transplant consolidation. This receptor chain uses TRBV5-1 and TRBJ2-7, with TRBD1 perhaps the D gene, on 6 matching bases. The receptor's source is a male donor with diffuse large B-cell lymphoma. The DNA reads as follows: TGCGCCAGCAGCTTGGCAATGACAGGTTTCGGCGAGCAGTACTTC. Translated, it reads CASSLAMTGFGEQYF.